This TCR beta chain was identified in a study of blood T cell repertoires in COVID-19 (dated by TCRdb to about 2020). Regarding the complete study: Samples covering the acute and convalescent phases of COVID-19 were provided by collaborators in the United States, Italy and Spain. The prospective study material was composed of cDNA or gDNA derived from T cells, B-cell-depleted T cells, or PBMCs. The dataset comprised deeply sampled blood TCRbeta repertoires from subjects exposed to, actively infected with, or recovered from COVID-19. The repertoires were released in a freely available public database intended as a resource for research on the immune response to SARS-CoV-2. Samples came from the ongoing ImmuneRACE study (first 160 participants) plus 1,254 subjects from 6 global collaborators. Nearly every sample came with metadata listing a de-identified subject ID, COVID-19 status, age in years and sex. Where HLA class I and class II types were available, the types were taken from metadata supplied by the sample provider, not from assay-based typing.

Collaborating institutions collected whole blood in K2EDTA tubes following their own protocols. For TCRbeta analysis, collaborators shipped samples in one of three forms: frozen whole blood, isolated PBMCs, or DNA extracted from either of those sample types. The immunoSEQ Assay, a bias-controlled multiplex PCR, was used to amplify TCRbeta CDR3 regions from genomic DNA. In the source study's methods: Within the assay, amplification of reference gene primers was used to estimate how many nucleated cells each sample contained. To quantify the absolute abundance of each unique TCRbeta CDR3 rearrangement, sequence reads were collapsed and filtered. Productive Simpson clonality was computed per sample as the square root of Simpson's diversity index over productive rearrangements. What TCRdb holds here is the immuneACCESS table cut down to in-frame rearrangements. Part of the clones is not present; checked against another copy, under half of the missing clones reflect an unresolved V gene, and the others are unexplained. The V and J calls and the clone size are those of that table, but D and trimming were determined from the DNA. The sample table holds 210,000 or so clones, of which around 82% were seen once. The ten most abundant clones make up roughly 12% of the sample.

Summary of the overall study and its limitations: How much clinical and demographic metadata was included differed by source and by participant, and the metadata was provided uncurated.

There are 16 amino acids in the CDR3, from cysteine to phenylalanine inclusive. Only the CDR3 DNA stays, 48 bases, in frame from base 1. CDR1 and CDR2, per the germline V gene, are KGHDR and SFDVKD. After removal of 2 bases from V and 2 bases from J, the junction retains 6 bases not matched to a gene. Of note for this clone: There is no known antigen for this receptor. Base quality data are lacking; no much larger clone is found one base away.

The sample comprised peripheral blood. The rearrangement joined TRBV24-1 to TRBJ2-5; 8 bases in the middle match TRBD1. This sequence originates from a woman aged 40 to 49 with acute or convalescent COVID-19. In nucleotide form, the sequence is TGTGCCACCAGTGATTCCGGACAGGGACTTCAAGAGACCCAGTACTTC. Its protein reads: CATSDSGQGLQETQYF.